This T cell receptor beta chain was identified in a study of technical replicates of blood from a handful of donors. Only in-frame clones appear in the TCRdb table, and some are missing; sequencing was by immunoSEQ multiplex PCR. The repertoire holds about 70,000 clones, with roughly 97% as singletons. Germline V gene sequence: CDR1 GTSNPN, CDR2 SVGIG (reference sequence). V lost 5 bases, J lost 0 bases, and 3 bases stayed unmatched. The CDR3 has 13 amino acids. The clonotype was recovered from a human donor in good health. The V call is TRBV30, the J call TRBJ1-1; TRBD1 matches 7 bases. The sequenced sample was T cells isolated from PBMCs. CDR3 bases: TGTGCCTGGGCGACAGGGATGAACACTGAAGCTTTCTTT. Residues: CAWATGMNTEAFF.